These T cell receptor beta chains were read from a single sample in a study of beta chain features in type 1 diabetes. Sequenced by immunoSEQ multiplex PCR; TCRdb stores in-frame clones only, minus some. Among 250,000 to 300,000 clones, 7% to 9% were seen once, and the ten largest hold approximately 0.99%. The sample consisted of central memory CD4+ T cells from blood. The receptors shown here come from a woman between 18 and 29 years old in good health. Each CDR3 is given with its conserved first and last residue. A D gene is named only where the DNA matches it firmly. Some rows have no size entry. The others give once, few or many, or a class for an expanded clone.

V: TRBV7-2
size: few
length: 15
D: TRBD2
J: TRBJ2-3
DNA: TGTGCCAGCAGCTCCCGCCTAACTAGCGGGGATACGCAGTATTTT
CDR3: CASSSRLTSGDTQYF

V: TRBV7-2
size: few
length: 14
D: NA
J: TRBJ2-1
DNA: TGTGCCAGCAGCCGGGGACCGTCCCGCAATGAGCAGTTCTTC
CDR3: CASSRGPSRNEQFF

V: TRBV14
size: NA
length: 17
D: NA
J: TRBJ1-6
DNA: TGTGCCAGCAGCCACTTGGGCTCCGGCGGCGATAATTCACCCCTCCACTTT
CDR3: CASSHLGSGGDNSPLHF

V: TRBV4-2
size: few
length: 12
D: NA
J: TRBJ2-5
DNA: TGTGCCAGCAGCCAAGTTGCAGAGACCCAGTACTTC
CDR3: CASSQVAETQYF

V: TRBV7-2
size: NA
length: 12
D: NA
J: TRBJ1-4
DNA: TGTGCCAGCAGCCTACTAAGCGGGAAACTGTTTTTT
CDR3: CASSLLSGKLFF

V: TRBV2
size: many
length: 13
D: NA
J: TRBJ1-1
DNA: TGTGCCAGCCGGCGGGACGGTCGTACGGAAGCTTTCTTT
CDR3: CASRRDGRTEAFF

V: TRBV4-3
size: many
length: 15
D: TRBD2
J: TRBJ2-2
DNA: TGCGCCAGCAGCCTAATAGCGGGGTACACCGGGGAGCTGTTTTTT
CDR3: CASSLIAGYTGELFF

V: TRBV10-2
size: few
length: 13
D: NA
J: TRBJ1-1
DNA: TGCGCCAGCAGTCGACAGGTGAACACTGAAGCTTTCTTT
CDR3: CASSRQVNTEAFF

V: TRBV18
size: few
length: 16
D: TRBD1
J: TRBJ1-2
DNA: TGTGCCAGCTCACGAAACAGGGGAGAGACTCACTATGGCTACACCTTC
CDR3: CASSRNRGETHYGYTF

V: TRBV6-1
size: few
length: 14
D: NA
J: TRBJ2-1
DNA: TGTGCCAGCATCTGGTCGAGCTCCTACAATGAGCAGTTCTTC
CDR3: CASIWSSSYNEQFF

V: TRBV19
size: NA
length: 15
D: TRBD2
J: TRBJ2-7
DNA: TGTGCCAGTAGTTCGTCTAGCGGGAGTACCTACGAGCAGTACTTC
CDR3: CASSSSSGSTYEQYF

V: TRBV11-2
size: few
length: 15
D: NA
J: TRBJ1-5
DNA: TGTGCCAGCAGCTCCTACAAGGCAGGGCGGCAGCCCCAGCATTTT
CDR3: CASSSYKAGRQPQHF

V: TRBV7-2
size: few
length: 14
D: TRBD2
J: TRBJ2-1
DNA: TGTGCCAGCAGCTTCGCTAGCGGGGGGAATGAGCAGTTCTTC
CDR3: CASSFASGGNEQFF

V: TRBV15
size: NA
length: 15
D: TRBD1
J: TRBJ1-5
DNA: TGTGCCACCAGCAGAGGGGGGACAGGGCATCAGCCCCAGCATTTT
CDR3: CATSRGGTGHQPQHF

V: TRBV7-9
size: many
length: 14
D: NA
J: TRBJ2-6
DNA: TGTGCCAGCCGGCACCTCTCTGGGGCCAACGTCCTGACTTTC
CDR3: CASRHLSGANVLTF

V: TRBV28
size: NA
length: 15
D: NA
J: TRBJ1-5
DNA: TGTGCCAGCAGTTTATCTGGCTCCTACAATCAGCCCCAGCATTTT
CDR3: CASSLSGSYNQPQHF

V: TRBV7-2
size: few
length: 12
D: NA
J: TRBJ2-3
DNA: TGTGCCAGCAGCCTTGAGAGGGGTACGCAGTATTTT
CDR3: CASSLERGTQYF

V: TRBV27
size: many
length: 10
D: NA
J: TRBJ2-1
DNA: TGTGCCAACCGGTGGGGGAGGCAGTTCTTC
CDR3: CANRWGRQFF

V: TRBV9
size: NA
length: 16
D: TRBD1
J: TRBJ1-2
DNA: TGTGCCAGCACCAGAGGCAGGGGGCAACGGAACTATGGCTACACCTTC
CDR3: CASTRGRGQRNYGYTF

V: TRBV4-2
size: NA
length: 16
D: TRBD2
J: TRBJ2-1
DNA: TGTGCCAGCAAAGCGGGAGTAGGGACGTCCTACAATGAGCAGTTCTTC
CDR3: CASKAGVGTSYNEQFF

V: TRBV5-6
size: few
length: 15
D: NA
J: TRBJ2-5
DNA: TGTGCCAGCAGCTACGGTATGGCGGCCCAAGAGACCCAGTACTTC
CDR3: CASSYGMAAQETQYF

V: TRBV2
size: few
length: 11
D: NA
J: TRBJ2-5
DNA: TGTGCCAGCACTGGCCAAGAGACCCAGTACTTC
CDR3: CASTGQETQYF

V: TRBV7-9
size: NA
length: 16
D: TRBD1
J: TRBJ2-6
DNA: TGTGCCACCAGGACAGGGGGTTTTTCCGGGGCCAACGTCCTGACTTTC
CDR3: CATRTGGFSGANVLTF

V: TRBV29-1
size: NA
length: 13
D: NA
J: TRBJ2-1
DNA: TGCAGCGTTGGCCGACCCCCCAACAATGAGCAGTTCTTC
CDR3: CSVGRPPNNEQFF

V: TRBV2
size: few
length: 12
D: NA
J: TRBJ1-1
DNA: TGTGCCAGCAACTTCTGGGGGACTGAAGCTTTCTTT
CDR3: CASNFWGTEAFF

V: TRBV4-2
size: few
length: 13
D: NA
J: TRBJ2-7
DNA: TGTGCCAGCAGCCAGGACACTAGTGTCGAGCAGTACTTC
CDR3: CASSQDTSVEQYF

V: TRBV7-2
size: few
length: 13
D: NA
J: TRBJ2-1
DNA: TGTGCCAGCAGCTTACCCATAGTTTTTGGTCTGTTCTTC
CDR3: CASSLPIVFGLFF

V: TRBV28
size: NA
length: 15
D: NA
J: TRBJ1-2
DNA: TGTGCCAGCTCGACAGGAGGGGGAACTAACTATGGCTACACCTTC
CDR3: CASSTGGGTNYGYTF

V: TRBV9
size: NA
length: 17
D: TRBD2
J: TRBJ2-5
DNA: TGTGCCAGCAGCGTAGGGAGAAGCGGGGGGCTGATTGAGACCCAGTACTTC
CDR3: CASSVGRSGGLIETQYF

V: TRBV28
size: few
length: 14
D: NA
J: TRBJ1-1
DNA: TGTGCCAGCAGGTCTTCGGGGCGGAGCACTGAAGCTTTCTTT
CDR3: CASRSSGRSTEAFF

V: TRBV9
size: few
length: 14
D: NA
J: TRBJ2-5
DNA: TGTGCCAGCAGCCCGCGGACGAGGGGAGAGACCCAGTACTTC
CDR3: CASSPRTRGETQYF

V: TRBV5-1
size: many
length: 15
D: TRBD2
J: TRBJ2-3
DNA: TGCGCCAGCAGCTTGGTACCGGGAGGTACAGATACGCAGTATTTT
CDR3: CASSLVPGGTDTQYF

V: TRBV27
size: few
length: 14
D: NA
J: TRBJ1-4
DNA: TGTGCCAGCAGTTTTTCAGGGCTACGTGAAAAACTGTTTTTT
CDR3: CASSFSGLREKLFF

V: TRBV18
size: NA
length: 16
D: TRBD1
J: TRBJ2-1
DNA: TGTGCCAGCTCACCGCGGACAGGGTATAGCTACAATGAGCAGTTCTTC
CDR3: CASSPRTGYSYNEQFF

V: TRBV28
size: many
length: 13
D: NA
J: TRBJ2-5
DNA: TGTGCCAGCAGTTCATCCTCTCAAGAGACCCAGTACTTC
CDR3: CASSSSSQETQYF

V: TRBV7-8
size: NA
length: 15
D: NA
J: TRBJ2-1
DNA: TGTGCCAGCAGCTCCGCCGGCCATCTAGGCGATGAGCAGTTCTTC
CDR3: CASSSAGHLGDEQFF

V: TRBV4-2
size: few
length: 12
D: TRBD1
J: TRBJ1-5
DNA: TGTGCCAGCCAGCGGGCAGGGGGGCTCCAGCATTTT
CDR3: CASQRAGGLQHF

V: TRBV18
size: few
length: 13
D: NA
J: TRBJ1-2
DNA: TGTGCCAGCTCACCTTGGGACATCTATGGCTACACCTTC
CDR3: CASSPWDIYGYTF

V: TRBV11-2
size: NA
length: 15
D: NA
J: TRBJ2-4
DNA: TGTGCCAGCAGCTTACAGAAGCTAGCCAAAAACATTCAGTACTTC
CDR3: CASSLQKLAKNIQYF

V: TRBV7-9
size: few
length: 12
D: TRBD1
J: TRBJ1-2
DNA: TGTGCCATCCATGGACAGGCCCGTGGCTACACCTTC
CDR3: CAIHGQARGYTF

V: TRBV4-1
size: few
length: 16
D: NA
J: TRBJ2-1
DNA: TGCGCCAGCAGCCAAGCCTCATGGGGAGGCTACAATGAGCAGTTCTTC
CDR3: CASSQASWGGYNEQFF

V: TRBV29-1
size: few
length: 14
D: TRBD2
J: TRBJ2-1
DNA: TGCAGCGTTGGGGGGAGGGTGTCCTACAATGAGCAGTTCTTC
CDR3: CSVGGRVSYNEQFF

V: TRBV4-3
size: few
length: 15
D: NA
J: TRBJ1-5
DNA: TGCGCCAGCAGCCAAGATTACAGGGCCGGGCAGCCCCAGCATTTT
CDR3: CASSQDYRAGQPQHF

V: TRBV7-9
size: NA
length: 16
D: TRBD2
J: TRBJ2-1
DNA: TGTGCCAGCAGCCCCAAGACTAGCGGGTCCTACAATGAGCAGTTCTTC
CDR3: CASSPKTSGSYNEQFF

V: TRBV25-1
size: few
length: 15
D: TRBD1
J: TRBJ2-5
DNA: TGTGCCAGCAGTGACCATACAGGGGGCGGTGAGACCCAGTACTTC
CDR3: CASSDHTGGGETQYF

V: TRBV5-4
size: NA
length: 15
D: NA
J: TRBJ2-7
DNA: TGTGCCAGCAGCCCGGAATTTGACAGCCTCTACGAGCAGTACTTC
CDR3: CASSPEFDSLYEQYF

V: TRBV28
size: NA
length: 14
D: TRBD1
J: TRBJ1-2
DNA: TGTGCCAGCAGAGGGGGACAGGGGCCTTATGGCTACACCTTC
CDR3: CASRGGQGPYGYTF

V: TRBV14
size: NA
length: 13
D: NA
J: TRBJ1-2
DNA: TGTGCCAGCAGCCAAGATTCCAGGGTCGGCTACACCTTC
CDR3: CASSQDSRVGYTF

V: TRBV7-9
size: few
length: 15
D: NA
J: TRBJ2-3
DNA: TGTGCCAGCAGCCCAGAGGGCAGGGTGGCAGATACGCAGTATTTT
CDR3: CASSPEGRVADTQYF

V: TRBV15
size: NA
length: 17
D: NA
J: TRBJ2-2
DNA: TGTGCCACCAGCCTCGACGCGGTCACCCCGGACCGCGGGGAGCTGTTTTTT
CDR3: CATSLDAVTPDRGELFF

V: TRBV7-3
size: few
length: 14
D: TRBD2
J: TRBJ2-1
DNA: TGTGCCAGCAGCTTCTCTAGCGGGAACAATGAGCAGTTCTTC
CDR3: CASSFSSGNNEQFF

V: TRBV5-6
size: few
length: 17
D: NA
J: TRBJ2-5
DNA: TGTGCCAGCAGCTTGCCGTTGACAGGCGGACTCCAAGAGACCCAGTACTTC
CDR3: CASSLPLTGGLQETQYF

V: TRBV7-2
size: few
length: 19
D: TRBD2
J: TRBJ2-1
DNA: TGTGCCAGCAGCTTAAAGGTCCCCGGGACTAGCGGGGCGGACAATGAGCAGTTCTTC
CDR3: CASSLKVPGTSGADNEQFF

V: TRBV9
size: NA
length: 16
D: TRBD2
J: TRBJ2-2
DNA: TGTGCCAGCAGCGTGCGGGAGGGTGGGCACACCGGGGAGCTGTTTTTT
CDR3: CASSVREGGHTGELFF

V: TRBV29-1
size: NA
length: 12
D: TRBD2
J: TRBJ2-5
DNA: TGCAGCGTTAACGGGGGGCAAGAGACCCAGTACTTC
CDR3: CSVNGGQETQYF

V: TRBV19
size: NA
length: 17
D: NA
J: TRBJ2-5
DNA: TGTGCCAGTAGTATCCTGTCCGGGGAGCAGTTTCAAGAGACCCAGTACTTC
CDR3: CASSILSGEQFQETQYF

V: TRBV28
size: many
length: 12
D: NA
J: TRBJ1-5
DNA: TGTGCCAGCAGTTTAGAGGGGATGCCCCAGCATTTT
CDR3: CASSLEGMPQHF

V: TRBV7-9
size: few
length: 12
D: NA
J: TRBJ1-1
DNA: TGTGCCAGCAGCTTTGCGAACACTGAAGCTTTCTTT
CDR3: CASSFANTEAFF

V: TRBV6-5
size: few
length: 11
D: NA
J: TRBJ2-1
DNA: TGTGCCAGCATCCCATCTACGCAGCTGTTCTTC
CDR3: CASIPSTQLFF

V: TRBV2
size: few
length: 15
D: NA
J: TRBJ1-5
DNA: TGTGCCAGCAGTGATCGGGGGGCTCCTAATCAGCCCCAGCATTTT
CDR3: CASSDRGAPNQPQHF